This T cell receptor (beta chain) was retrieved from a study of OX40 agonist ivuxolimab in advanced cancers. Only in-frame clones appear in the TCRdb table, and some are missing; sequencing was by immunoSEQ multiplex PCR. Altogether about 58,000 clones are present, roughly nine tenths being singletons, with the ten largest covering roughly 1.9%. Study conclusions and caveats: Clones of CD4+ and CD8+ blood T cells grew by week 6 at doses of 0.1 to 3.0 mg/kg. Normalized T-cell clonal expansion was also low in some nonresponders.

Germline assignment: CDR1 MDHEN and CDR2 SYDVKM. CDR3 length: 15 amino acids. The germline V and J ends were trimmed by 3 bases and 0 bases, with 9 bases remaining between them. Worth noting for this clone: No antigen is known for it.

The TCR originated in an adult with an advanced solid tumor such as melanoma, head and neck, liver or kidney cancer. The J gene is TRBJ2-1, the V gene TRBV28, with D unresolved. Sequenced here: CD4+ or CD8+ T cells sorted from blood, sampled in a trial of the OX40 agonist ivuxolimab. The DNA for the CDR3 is TGTGCCAGCAGTTTGTCCGGCTTCTCCTACAATGAGCAGTTCTTC. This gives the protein CASSLSGFSYNEQFF.